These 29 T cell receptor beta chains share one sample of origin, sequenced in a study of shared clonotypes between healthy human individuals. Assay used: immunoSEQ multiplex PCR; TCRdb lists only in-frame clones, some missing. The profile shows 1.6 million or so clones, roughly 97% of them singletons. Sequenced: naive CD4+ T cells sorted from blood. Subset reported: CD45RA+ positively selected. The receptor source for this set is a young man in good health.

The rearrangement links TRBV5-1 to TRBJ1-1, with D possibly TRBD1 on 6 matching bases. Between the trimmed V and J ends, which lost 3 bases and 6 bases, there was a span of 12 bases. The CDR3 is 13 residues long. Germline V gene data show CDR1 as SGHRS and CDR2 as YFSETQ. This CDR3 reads CASSSTGYSEAFF. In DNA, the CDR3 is TGCGCCAGCAGCTCTACAGGGTATTCTGAAGCTTTCTTT.

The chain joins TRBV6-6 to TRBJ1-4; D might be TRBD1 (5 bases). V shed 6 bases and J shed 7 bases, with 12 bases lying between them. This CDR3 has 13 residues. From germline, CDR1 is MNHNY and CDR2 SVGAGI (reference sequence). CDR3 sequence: CASSGQVGEKLFF. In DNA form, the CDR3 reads TGTGCCAGCAGCGGACAAGTGGGTGAAAAACTGTTTTTT.

CDR3 protein: CASSLSSRETGELFF. CDR3 in DNA: TGTGCCAGCAGCTTGTCGAGCCGGGAAACCGGGGAGCTGTTTTTT. The chain uses TRBV5-4 and TRBJ2-2; the D gene is possibly TRBD2 (5 bases). CDR1 is SGHNT and CDR2 is YYREEE in the germline V gene (reference sequence). V was clipped by 1 base and J by 5 bases, with 12 bases between them. This CDR3 is built from 15 residues.

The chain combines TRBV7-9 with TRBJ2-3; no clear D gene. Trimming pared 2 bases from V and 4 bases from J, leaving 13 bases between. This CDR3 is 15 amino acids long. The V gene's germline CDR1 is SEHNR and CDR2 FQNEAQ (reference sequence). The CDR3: CASSLRGPDPDTQYF. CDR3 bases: TGTGCCAGCAGCTTACGAGGCCCGGATCCAGATACGCAGTATTTT.

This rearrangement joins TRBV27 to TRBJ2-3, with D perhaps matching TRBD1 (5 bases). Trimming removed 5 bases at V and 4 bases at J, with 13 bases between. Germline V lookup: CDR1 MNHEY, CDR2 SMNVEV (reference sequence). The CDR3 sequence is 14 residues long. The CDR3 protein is CASSRVGVPDTQYF. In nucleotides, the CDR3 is TGTGCCAGCAGTCGTGTAGGGGTCCCAGATACGCAGTATTTT.

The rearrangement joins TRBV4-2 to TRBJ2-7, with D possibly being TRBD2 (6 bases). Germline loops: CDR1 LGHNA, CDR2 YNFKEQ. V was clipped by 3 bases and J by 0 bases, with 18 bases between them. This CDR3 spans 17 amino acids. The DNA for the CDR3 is TGTGCCAGCAGCCAGAATAGCGGTAAGATCCCCTCCTACGAGCAGTACTTC. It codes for CASSQNSGKIPSYEQYF.

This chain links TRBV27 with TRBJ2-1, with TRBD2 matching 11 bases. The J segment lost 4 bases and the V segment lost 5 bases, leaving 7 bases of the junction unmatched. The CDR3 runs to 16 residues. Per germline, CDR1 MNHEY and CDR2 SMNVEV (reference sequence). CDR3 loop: CASSLPGTSGYNEQFF. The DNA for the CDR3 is TGTGCCAGCAGTCTACCCGGGACTAGCGGTTACAATGAGCAGTTCTTC.

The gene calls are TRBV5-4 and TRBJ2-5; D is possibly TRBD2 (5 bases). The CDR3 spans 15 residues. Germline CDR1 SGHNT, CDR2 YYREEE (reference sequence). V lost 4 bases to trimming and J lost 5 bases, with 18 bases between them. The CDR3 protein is CASSATETGGETQYF. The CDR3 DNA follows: TGTGCCAGCAGCGCGACGGAAACTGGCGGGGAGACCCAGTACTTC.

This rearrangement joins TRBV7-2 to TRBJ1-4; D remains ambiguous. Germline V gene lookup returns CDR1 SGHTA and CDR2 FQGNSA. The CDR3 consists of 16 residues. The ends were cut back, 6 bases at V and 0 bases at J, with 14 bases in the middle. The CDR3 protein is CASRHLRAATNEKLFF. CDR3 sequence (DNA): TGTGCCAGCAGGCACCTCCGCGCTGCAACTAATGAAAAACTGTTTTTT.

The CDR3 loop is CASSPAGQTQYF. The CDR3 DNA reads TGTGCCAGCAGCCCCGCGGGGCAGACCCAGTACTTC. The rearrangement links TRBV7-9 to TRBJ2-5; the D gene is possibly TRBD2 (6 bases). V lost 5 bases and J 6 bases, leaving 10 bases between the germline ends. The CDR3 contains 12 residues. CDR1 is SEHNR, CDR2 FQNEAQ, per germline (reference sequence). Looking up the rest from reference TRBV7-9 and TRBJ2-5 gives the full variable domain: DTGVSQNPRHKITKRGQNVTFRCDPISEHNRLYWYRQTLGQGPEFLTYFQNEAQLEKSRLLSDRFSAERPKGSFSTLEIQRTEQGDSAMYLCASSPAGQTQYFGPGTRLLVL.

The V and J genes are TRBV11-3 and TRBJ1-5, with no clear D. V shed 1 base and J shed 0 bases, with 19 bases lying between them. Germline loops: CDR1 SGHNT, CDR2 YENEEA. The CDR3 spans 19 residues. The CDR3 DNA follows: TGTGCCAGCAGCTTAGCTGCGGGTCGGAGCTATTATAGCAATCAGCCCCAGCATTTT. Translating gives CASSLAAGRSYYSNQPQHF.

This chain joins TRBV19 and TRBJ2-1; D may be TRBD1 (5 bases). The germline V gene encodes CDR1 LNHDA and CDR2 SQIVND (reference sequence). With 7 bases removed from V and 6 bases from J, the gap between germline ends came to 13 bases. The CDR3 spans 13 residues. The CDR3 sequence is CASKGPRGNEQFF. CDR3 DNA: TGTGCCAGTAAGGGGCCCCGCGGCAATGAGCAGTTCTTC.

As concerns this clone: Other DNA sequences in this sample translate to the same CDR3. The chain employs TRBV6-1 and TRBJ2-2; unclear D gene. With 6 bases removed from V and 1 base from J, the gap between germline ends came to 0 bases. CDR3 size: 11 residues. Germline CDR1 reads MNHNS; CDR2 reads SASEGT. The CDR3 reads CASRNTGELFF. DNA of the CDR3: TGTGCCAGCAGGAACACCGGGGAGCTGTTTTTT.

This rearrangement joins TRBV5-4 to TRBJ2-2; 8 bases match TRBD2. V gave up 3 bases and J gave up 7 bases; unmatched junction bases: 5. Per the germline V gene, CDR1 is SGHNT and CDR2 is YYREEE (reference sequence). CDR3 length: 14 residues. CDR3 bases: TGTGCCAGCAGCTCGCCCGGGGGGGACGGGGAGCTGTTTTTT. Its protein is CASSSPGGDGELFF.

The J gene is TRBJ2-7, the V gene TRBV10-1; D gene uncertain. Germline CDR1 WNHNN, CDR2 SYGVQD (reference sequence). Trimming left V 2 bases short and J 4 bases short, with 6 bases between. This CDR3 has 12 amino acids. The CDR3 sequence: CASSERSYEQYF. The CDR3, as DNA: TGCGCCAGCAGTGAGAGGAGTTACGAGCAGTACTTC.

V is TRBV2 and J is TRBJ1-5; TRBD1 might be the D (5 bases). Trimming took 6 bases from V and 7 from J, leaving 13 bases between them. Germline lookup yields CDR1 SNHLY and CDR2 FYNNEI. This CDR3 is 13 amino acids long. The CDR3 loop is CASRSRDEQPQHF. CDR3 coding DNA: TGTGCCAGCAGGAGCAGGGATGAACAGCCCCAGCATTTT.

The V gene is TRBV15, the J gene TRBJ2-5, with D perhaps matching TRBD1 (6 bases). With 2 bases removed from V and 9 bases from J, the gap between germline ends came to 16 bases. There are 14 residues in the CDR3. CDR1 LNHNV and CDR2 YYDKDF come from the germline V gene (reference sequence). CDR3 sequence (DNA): TGTGCCACCAGCAGATTCGACAGGACCGTGGCCCAGTACTTC. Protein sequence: CATSRFDRTVAQYF. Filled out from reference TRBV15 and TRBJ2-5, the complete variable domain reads DAMVIQNPRYQVTQFGKPVTLSCSQTLNHNVMYWYQQKSSQAPKLLFHYYDKDFNNEADTPDNFQSRRPNTSFCFLDIRSPGLGDTAMYLCATSRFDRTVAQYFGPGTRLLVL.

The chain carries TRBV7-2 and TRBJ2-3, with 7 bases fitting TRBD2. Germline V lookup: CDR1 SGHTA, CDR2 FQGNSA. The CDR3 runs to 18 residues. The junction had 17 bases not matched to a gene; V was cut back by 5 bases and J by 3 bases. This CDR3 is CASSPGGWASGSTDTQYF. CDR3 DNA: TGTGCCAGCAGCCCAGGAGGGTGGGCTAGCGGAAGTACAGATACGCAGTATTTT.

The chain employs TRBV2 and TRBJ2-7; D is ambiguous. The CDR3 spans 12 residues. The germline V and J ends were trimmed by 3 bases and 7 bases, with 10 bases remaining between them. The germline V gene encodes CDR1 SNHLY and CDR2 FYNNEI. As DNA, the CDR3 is TGTGCCAGCAGTGATGCAGGCTTTGAGCAGTACTTC. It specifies CASSDAGFEQYF.

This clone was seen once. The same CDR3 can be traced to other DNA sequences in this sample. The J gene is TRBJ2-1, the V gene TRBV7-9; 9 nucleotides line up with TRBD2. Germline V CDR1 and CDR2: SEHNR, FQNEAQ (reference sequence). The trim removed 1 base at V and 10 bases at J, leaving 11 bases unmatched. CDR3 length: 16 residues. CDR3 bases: TGTGCCAGCAGCTTAGTTAGTAGCGGGAGCATGAACGAGCAGTTCTTC. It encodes CASSLVSSGSMNEQFF.

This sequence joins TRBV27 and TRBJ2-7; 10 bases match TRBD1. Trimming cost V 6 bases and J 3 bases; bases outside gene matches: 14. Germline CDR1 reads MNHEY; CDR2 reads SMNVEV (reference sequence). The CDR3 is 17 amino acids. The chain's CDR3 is CASRSGTGAGLHYEQYF. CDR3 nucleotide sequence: TGTGCCAGCAGATCCGGGACAGGGGCCGGACTCCACTACGAGCAGTACTTC.

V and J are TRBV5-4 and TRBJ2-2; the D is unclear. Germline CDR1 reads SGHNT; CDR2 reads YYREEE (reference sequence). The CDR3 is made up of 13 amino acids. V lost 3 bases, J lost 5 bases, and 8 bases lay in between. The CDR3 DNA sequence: TGTGCCAGCAGCTCTGGCGGTACCGGGGAGCTGTTTTTT. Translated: CASSSGGTGELFF. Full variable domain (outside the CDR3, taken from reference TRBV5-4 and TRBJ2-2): ETGVTQSPTHLIKTRGQQVTLRCSSQSGHNTVSWYQQALGQGPQFIFQYYREEENGRGNFPPRFSGLQFPNYSSELNVNALELDDSALYLCASSSGGTGELFFGEGSRLTVL.

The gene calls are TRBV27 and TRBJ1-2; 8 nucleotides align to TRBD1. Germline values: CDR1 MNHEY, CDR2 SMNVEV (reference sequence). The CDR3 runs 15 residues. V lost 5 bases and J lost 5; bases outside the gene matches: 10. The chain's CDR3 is CASSPLDRVLYGYTF. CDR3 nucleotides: TGTGCCAGCAGTCCATTGGACAGGGTTTTGTATGGCTACACCTTC.

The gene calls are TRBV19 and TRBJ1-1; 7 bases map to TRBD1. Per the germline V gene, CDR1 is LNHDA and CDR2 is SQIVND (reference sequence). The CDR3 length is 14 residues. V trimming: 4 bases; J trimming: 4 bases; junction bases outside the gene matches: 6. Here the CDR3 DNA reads TGTGCCAGTAGTACGACAGGGTTAGCCACTGAAGCTTTCTTT. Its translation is CASSTTGLATEAFF.

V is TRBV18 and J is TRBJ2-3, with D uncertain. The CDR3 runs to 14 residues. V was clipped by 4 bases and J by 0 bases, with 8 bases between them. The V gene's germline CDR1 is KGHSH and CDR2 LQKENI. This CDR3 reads CASSLYASTDTQYF. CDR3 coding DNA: TGTGCCAGCTCACTCTATGCTAGCACAGATACGCAGTATTTT.

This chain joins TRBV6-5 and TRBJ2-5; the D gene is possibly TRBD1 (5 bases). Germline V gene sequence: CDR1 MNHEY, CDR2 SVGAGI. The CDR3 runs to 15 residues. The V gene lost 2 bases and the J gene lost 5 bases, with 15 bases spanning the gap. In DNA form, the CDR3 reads TGTGCCAGCAGTTACCTGTCTGGGGCCCGGGAGACCCAGTACTTC. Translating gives CASSYLSGARETQYF.

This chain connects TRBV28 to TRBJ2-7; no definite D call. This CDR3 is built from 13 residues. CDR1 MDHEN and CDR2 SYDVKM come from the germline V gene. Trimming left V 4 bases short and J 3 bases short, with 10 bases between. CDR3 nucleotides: TGTGCCAGCAGTTCCAGGCGATACTACGAGCAGTACTTC. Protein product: CASSSRRYYEQYF.

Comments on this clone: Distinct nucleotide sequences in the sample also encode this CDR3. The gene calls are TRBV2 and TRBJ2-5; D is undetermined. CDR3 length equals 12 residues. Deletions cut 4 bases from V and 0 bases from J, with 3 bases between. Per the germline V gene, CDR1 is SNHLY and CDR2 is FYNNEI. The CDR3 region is CASSGYQETQYF. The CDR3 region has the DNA TGTGCCAGCAGTGGATACCAAGAGACCCAGTACTTC.

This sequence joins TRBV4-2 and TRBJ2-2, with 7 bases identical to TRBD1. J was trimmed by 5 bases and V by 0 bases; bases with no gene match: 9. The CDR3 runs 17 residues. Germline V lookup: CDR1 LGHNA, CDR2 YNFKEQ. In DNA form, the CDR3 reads TGTGCCAGCAGCCAAGATCAGGGCAGGGGGTGGACCGGGGAGCTGTTTTTT. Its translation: CASSQDQGRGWTGELFF.